A selection of T cell receptor beta chains follows, all from one sample in a study of blood T cell repertoires in COVID-19. Sequencing used immunoSEQ multiplex PCR; TCRdb keeps in-frame clones, though not all of them. The sample contains just under 65,000 clones, about three quarters of which appear only once. The sequencing sample was made of peripheral blood. The origin of the receptors is a woman older than 75 with acute or convalescent COVID-19. CDR3s include the opening cysteine and the closing phenylalanine or tryptophan. D genes are given only for firm matches. Size is omitted from some rows. Given values are once, few, many or a class for expanded clones.

length | size | J | V | D | DNA | CDR3
17 | few | TRBJ2-2 | TRBV9 | TRBD2 | TGTGCCAGCAGCGTAGCTGCGGGACTAGCGAACACCGGGGAGCTGTTTTTT | CASSVAAGLANTGELFF
13 | once | TRBJ2-1 | TRBV3-1/TRBV3-2 | . | TGTGCCAGCAGCCAACGACTAGGCAATGAGCAGTTCTTC | CASSQRLGNEQFF
13 | few | TRBJ1-1 | TRBV29-1 | . | TGCAGCGGGACCCCCGGGGGGGGCACTGAAGCTTTCTTT | CSGTPGGGTEAFF
13 | . | TRBJ1-2 | TRBV11-1 | TRBD1 | TGTGCCAGCAGCTGGGGGACAGGGGATGGCTACACCTTC | CASSWGTGDGYTF
14 | . | TRBJ2-7 | TRBV14 | TRBD2 | TGTGCCAGCAGCAAACTAGCGGGAGCCTACGAGCAGTACTTC | CASSKLAGAYEQYF
15 | . | TRBJ2-1 | TRBV6-5 | TRBD1 | TGTGCCAGCAGCACCTCCGGGACAGGGAAAAATGAGCAGTTCTTC | CASSTSGTGKNEQFF
14 | . | TRBJ1-2 | TRBV4-1 | . | TGCGCCAGCAGCCAGGTCAGTGCTAACTATGGCTACACCTTC | CASSQVSANYGYTF
15 | . | TRBJ2-7 | TRBV24-1 | TRBD2 | TGTGCCACCAGTGATTTCGCTAGCGGGAGTCGCGAGCAGTACTTC | CATSDFASGSREQYF
18 | . | TRBJ1-5 | TRBV12-2 | . | TGTGCAAGTCGCTCTGGGGACAGGGGGCAACCCTCGGGTCAGCCCCAGCATTTT | CASRSGDRGQPSGQPQHF
14 | . | TRBJ2-3 | TRBV19 | . | TGTGCCAGTAGTATAAGCTATAGCACAGATACGCAGTATTTT | CASSISYSTDTQYF
12 | few | TRBJ2-2 | TRBV6-1 | . | TGTGCCAGCAGTTCCATTGCCGGGGAGCTGTTTTTT | CASSSIAGELFF
16 | . | TRBJ2-7 | TRBV5-1 | TRBD2 | TGCGCCAGCAGCTTCGGTGGACTAGCGGGAGTCGACGAGCAGTACTTC | CASSFGGLAGVDEQYF
17 | . | TRBJ1-1 | TRBV19 | . | TGTGCCAGTAGTATTCCCCGCAGGGGAGAAGGGGTCACTGAAGCTTTCTTT | CASSIPRRGEGVTEAFF
15 | . | TRBJ2-2 | TRBV11-1 | TRBD2 | TGTGCCAGCAGAACGACTAGCCTGAACACCGGGGAGCTGTTTTTT | CASRTTSLNTGELFF
15 | . | TRBJ2-1 | TRBV9 | TRBD1 | TGTGCCAGCAGCGTAAGACAGGGGGGCTACAATGAGCAGTTCTTC | CASSVRQGGYNEQFF
17 | few | TRBJ2-3 | TRBV7-7 | TRBD1 | TGTGCTAGCAGCATACTTAACAGGGGCGTCGGCACAGATACGCAGTATTTT | CASSILNRGVGTDTQYF
13 | . | TRBJ1-1 | TRBV2 | . | TGTGCCAGCAGCCAAGCCGTGAACACTGAAGCTTTCTTT | CASSQAVNTEAFF
11 | few | TRBJ2-2 | TRBV6-6 | . | TGTGCCAGCAGTCCGACCGGGGAGCTGTTTTTT | CASSPTGELFF
13 | . | TRBJ2-7 | TRBV5-1 | TRBD1 | TGCGCCAGCAGCCCTGGACAGGGGGGCGAGCAGTACTTC | CASSPGQGGEQYF
14 | . | TRBJ2-1 | TRBV5-4 | TRBD2 | TGTGCCAGCAGCCCGGAGCGGGAGGGGGGTGAGCAGTTCTTC | CASSPEREGGEQFF
13 | . | TRBJ1-1 | TRBV6-4 | TRBD1 | TGTGCCAGCAGTGAGGGACAGGGCACTGAAGCTTTCTTT | CASSEGQGTEAFF
16 | many | TRBJ1-5 | TRBV10-3 | TRBD1 | TGTGCCATCAGTGAGGGACAGGCCTATAGCAATCAGCCCCAGCATTTT | CAISEGQAYSNQPQHF